One and the same sample provided the 22 T cell receptor beta chains below, sequenced in a study of cytomegalovirus exposure and HLA in healthy donors. The PCR employed 60 Vbeta primers together with 13 Jbeta primers. Generated by immunoSEQ multiplex PCR, the TCRdb table keeps only in-frame clones and is missing some. Counted here are approximately 160,000 clones, approximately 80% occurring once; the ten biggest clones make up less than 2%. The sample comprised PBMCs. The receptors stem from a woman aged 18-29 years in good health and CMV-seronegative.

CDR3 in DNA: TGTGCCAGCAGCTTGGACCCAAAGGCGGGGGGTGTTGACACGCAGTATTTT. This codes for CASSLDPKAGGVDTQYF. The chain carries TRBV5-8 and TRBJ2-3; 8 nucleotides agree with TRBD2. Germline V gene data show CDR1 as SGHTS and CDR2 as YDEGEE. This CDR3 is built from 17 residues. V was pared by 0 bases and J by 9 bases, with 15 bases of the junction left unmatched. Filled out from reference TRBV5-8 and TRBJ2-3, the complete variable domain reads EAGVTQSPTHLIKTRGQQATLRCSPISGHTSVYWYQQALGLGLQFLLWYDEGEERNRGNFPPRFSGRQFPNYSSELNVNALELEDSALYLCASSLDPKAGGVDTQYFGPGTRLTVL.

The rearrangement uses TRBV4-1 and TRBJ1-1; D might be TRBD1 (6 bases). V was pared by 3 bases and J by 1 base, with 12 bases between. This CDR3 is 15 amino acids long. CDR1 is MGHRA and CDR2 is YSYEKL in the germline V gene. CDR3 coding DNA: TGCGCCAGCAGCCAGGGGGGGCTTAGGAACACTGAAGCTTTCTTT. Translation: CASSQGGLRNTEAFF.

The genes are TRBV28 and TRBJ2-7; tentative D call: TRBD2 (7 bases). The V end was cut by 5 bases, the J end by 3 bases, with 20 bases between. The V gene's germline CDR1 is MDHEN and CDR2 SYDVKM. CDR3 length: 16 amino acids. DNA of the CDR3: TGTGCCAGCAGTAGGGGGGGTTGGGGGGCGTACTACGAGCAGTACTTC. Encoded protein: CASSRGGWGAYYEQYF.

The CDR3 loop reads CASRWTAYEQYF. In nucleotides, the CDR3 is TGTGCCAGCAGGTGGACAGCATACGAGCAGTACTTC. The V and J genes are TRBV27 and TRBJ2-7; maybe TRBD1 (6 bases). V lost 6 bases and J lost 4, with 10 bases in between. CDR1 is MNHEY, CDR2 SMNVEV, per germline (reference sequence). CDR3 length: 12 amino acids.

The V and J genes are TRBV30 and TRBJ2-2, with TRBD1 matching over 9 bases. The V segment lost 4 bases and the J segment 7 bases; nucleotides outside the gene matches: 13. Germline V gene lookup returns CDR1 GTSNPN and CDR2 SVGIG (reference sequence). The CDR3 sequence is 16 residues long. DNA of the CDR3: TGTGCCTGGACAGCGCCGGGACAGGGTCGGGTCGGGGAGCTGTTTTTT. It yields the protein CAWTAPGQGRVGELFF.

The chain couples TRBV7-3 to TRBJ2-3; 11 bases line up with TRBD2. The V and J ends lost 5 bases and 3 bases, in that order; junction bases with no gene match: 4. CDR1 is SGHTA and CDR2 is FQGTGA in the germline V gene. The CDR3 length is 15 residues. The CDR3 nucleotides read TGTGCCAGCAGCCAGCTAGCGGGGGGTACAGATACGCAGTATTTT. Its protein is CASSQLAGGTDTQYF.

The genes are TRBV5-1 and TRBJ2-2; weak D call: TRBD1 (6 bases). V was shortened by 0 bases and J by 4 bases, with 13 bases between the two germline ends. The germline CDR1 and CDR2 sequences are SGHRS and YFSETQ. This CDR3 comprises 16 residues. CDR3 in DNA: TGCGCCAGCAGCTTGGCCCAGGGGAGAGGCACCGGGGAGCTGTTTTTT. It translates to CASSLAQGRGTGELFF.

This chain links TRBV4-1 with TRBJ1-3; D is ambiguous. The CDR3 sequence is 13 residues long. The V end lost 4 bases, the J end lost 5 bases, and 9 bases lay between the germline ends. In germline, CDR1 is MGHRA, CDR2 YSYEKL. Written as DNA, the CDR3 is TGCGCCAGCAGCCTTCGAGAAAGAAACACCATATATTTT. This translates into CASSLRERNTIYF.

The chain combines TRBV9 with TRBJ2-1; the match to TRBD1 covers 7 bases. CDR1 and CDR2 (germline): SGDLS, YYNGEE. The CDR3 extends over 15 amino acids. V lost 3 bases, J lost 1 base, and 4 bases stayed unmatched. CDR3 bases: TGTGCCAGCAGCGCCCGGGACAGTTCCTACAATGAGCAGTTCTTC. Residues: CASSARDSSYNEQFF.

The chain combines TRBV7-6 with TRBJ2-1, with TRBD2 identical over 10 bases. In germline, CDR1 is SGHVS, CDR2 FNYEAQ. The CDR3 runs to 15 residues. The V and J ends lost 4 bases and 5 bases, in that order; junction bases with no gene match: 5. CDR3: CASSSLAGTDNEQFF. The DNA for the CDR3 is TGTGCCAGCAGCTCACTAGCGGGAACCGACAATGAGCAGTTCTTC.

Here the CDR3 reads CASSLFYESEKLFF. Here the CDR3 DNA reads TGTGCCAGCAGTTTATTTTATGAGAGTGAAAAACTGTTTTTT. The rearrangement uses TRBV27 and TRBJ1-4; D ambiguous. The CDR3 has 14 residues. Trimming removed 1 base from V and 7 bases from J, with 10 bases in between. Per the germline V gene, CDR1 is MNHEY and CDR2 is SMNVEV (reference sequence).

The chain couples TRBV5-1 to TRBJ1-3; possibly TRBD1 for D (6 bases). Germline V CDR1 and CDR2: SGHRS, YFSETQ. The length of the CDR3 is 16 residues. Trimming took 2 bases from V and 0 from J, leaving 12 bases between them. The CDR3 sequence is CASSLSSGDSGNTIYF. The CDR3, as DNA: TGCGCCAGCAGCTTATCGTCAGGGGACTCTGGAAACACCATATATTTT.

J is TRBJ2-7 and V is TRBV7-2; 12 bases are shared with TRBD1. This CDR3 is built from 16 residues. V lost 5 bases, J lost 5 bases, and 10 bases stayed unmatched. The germline V gene has CDR1 SGHTA and CDR2 FQGNSA. DNA for the CDR3: TGTGCCAGCAGCCCCCGGACCGGGACAGGGGGCCACGAGCAGTACTTC. Translation: CASSPRTGTGGHEQYF.

V gene TRBV9 combines with J gene TRBJ2-3, with 7 bases identical to TRBD1. From germline, CDR1 is SGDLS and CDR2 YYNGEE. V gave up 2 bases and J gave up 4 bases; unmatched junction bases: 1. The CDR3 runs to 13 residues. CDR3 nucleotide sequence: TGTGCCAGCAGCGTCACAGGGGCAGATACGCAGTATTTT. Translating it yields CASSVTGADTQYF. The full variable domain, completed using reference TRBV9 and TRBJ2-3, is DSGVTQTPKHLITATGQRVTLRCSPRSGDLSVYWYQQSLDQGLQFLIQYYNGEERAKGNILERFSAQQFPDLHSELNLSSLELGDSALYFCASSVTGADTQYFGPGTRLTVL.

For the CDR3, the DNA is TGTGCCAGCACGGACAGGGGAGAATGGCAGTTCTTC. Translated, it gives CASTDRGEWQFF. The chain recombines TRBV2 with TRBJ2-1; 9 bases match TRBD1. Looked up from germline, CDR1 is SNHLY and CDR2 is FYNNEI. The V and J ends lost 7 bases and 12 bases, in that order; junction bases with no gene match: 7. The CDR3 has 12 residues.

The chain joins TRBV27 to TRBJ1-1; D is possibly TRBD1 (6 bases). The CDR3 is 16 amino acids. Germline-derived CDR1 and CDR2 are MNHEY and SMNVEV (reference sequence). The ends were cut back, 6 bases at V and 0 bases at J, with 17 bases in the middle. The CDR3 here is CASSPTLTGLNTEAFF. The CDR3 DNA follows: TGTGCCAGCAGCCCTACCCTGACAGGCTTGAACACTGAAGCTTTCTTT.

This chain links TRBV10-1 with TRBJ2-7, with 10 bases identical to TRBD1. The germline gives CDR1 WNHNN, CDR2 SYGVQD (reference sequence). Unmatched junction bases numbered 4, after V lost 6 bases and J lost 2 bases. This CDR3 contains 14 residues. The CDR3 DNA follows: TGCGCCAGCAGGGCGGGACAGGGGCCCTACGAGCAGTACTTC. Translating it yields CASRAGQGPYEQYF.

The chain has TRBV28 and TRBJ1-2; D uncertain. Trimming stripped 7 bases from V and 6 bases from J, with 12 bases between. Germline values: CDR1 MDHEN, CDR2 SYDVKM. CDR3 length equals 12 residues. This CDR3 is CASTLGENGYTF. As DNA, the CDR3 is TGTGCCAGCACCCTTGGGGAGAATGGCTACACCTTC.

This sequence joins TRBV6-5 and TRBJ1-4; tentative D call: TRBD1 (5 bases). V was clipped by 5 bases and J by 6 bases, with 13 bases between them. The CDR3 covers 14 residues. CDR1 and CDR2 from the germline V gene are MNHEY and SVGAGI. The CDR3 sequence: CASSAGGSDEKLFF. The CDR3 region has the DNA TGTGCCAGCAGTGCCGGGGGGTCGGATGAAAAACTGTTTTTT.

The chain couples TRBV15 to TRBJ1-4, with TRBD1 identical over 7 bases. Germline loops: CDR1 LNHNV, CDR2 YYDKDF (reference sequence). CDR3 length: 15 amino acids. V trimming: 1 base; J trimming: 12 bases; junction bases outside the gene matches: 11. The CDR3 reads CATSRGQGGEKELFF. The CDR3 region has the DNA TGTGCCACCAGCAGAGGACAGGGCGGGGAGAAAGAACTGTTTTTT.

The chain carries TRBV7-8 and TRBJ2-1, with TRBD1 identical over 8 bases. The germline V gene encodes CDR1 SGHVS and CDR2 FQNEAQ. The CDR3 consists of 15 residues. V shed 5 bases and J 7 bases; nucleotides not matched to a gene: 10. In DNA, the CDR3 is TGTGCCAGCAGCGGAAGGACAGGGATAGAGAATGAGCAGTTCTTC. Translated: CASSGRTGIENEQFF. Supplemented by reference TRBV7-8 and TRBJ2-1, the full variable domain reads GAGVSQSPRYKVAKRGQDVALRCDPISGHVSLFWYQQALGQGPEFLTYFQNEAQLDKSGLPSDRFFAERPEGSVSTLKIQRTQQEDSAVYLCASSGRTGIENEQFFGPGTRLTVL.

This sequence joins TRBV19 and TRBJ1-5; a weak D match, TRBD1 (5 bases). The germline V and J ends were trimmed by 1 base and 5 bases, with 6 bases remaining between them. The germline gives CDR1 LNHDA, CDR2 SQIVND (reference sequence). The CDR3 extends over 13 amino acids. The CDR3 protein is CASSIGGDQPQHF. The CDR3 DNA follows: TGTGCCAGTAGTATAGGGGGGGATCAGCCCCAGCATTTT.